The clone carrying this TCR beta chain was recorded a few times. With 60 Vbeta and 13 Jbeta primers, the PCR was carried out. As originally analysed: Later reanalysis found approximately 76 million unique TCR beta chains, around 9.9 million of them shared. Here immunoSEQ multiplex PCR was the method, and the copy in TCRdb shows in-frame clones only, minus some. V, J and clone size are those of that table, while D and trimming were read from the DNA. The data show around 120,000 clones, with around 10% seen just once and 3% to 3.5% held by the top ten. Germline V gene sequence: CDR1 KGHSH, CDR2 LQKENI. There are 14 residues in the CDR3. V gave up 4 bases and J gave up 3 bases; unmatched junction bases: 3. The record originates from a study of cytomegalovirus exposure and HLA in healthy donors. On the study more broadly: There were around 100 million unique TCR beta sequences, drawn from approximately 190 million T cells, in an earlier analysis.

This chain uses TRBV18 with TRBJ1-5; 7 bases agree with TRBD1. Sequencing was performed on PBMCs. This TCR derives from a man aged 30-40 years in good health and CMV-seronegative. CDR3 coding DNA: TGTGCCAGCTCACAGGGGGCGCACAATCAGCCCCAGCATTTT. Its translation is CASSQGAHNQPQHF.